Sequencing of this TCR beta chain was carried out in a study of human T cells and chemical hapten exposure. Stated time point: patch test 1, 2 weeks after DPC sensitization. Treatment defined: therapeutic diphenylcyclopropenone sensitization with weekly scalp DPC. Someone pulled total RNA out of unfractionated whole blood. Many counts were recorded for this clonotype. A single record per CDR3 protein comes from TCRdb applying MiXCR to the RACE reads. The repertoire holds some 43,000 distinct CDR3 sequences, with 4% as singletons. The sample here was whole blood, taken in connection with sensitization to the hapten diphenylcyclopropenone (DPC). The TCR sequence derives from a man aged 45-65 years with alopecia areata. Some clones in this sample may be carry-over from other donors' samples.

CDR3 protein: CASSYSQGAEDTQYF. The DNA of the CDR3 is TGTGCCAGCAGTTACTCCCAGGGGGCCGAAGATACGCAGTATTTT. The chain joins TRBV6-2 or TRBV6-3 to TRBJ2-3; 8 bases fit TRBD1. Germline V CDR1 and CDR2: MNHEY, SVGEGT. The V and J ends lost 0 bases and 5 bases, in that order; junction bases with no gene match: 4. CDR3 length equals 15 residues.